The rows below give T cell receptor beta chains drawn from one sample of a study of cytomegalovirus exposure and HLA in healthy donors. Some clones are missing from TCRdb's copy, which holds only in-frame ones; the method was immunoSEQ multiplex PCR. Recorded for this sample: around 140,000 clones. The material sequenced was PBMCs. These receptors came from a woman aged 40 to 49 in good health and CMV-seronegative. CDR3s include the opening cysteine and the closing phenylalanine or tryptophan. A D gene is named only where the DNA matches it firmly.

>TRBV29-1|TRBJ2-3|.
CSVVRDADTQYF
TGCAGCGTTGTTCGGGATGCAGATACGCAGTATTTT
>TRBV6-1|TRBJ2-7|.
CASSQGGGGSYEQYF
TGTGCCAGCAGCCAAGGGGGTGGGGGCTCCTACGAGCAGTACTTC
>TRBV10-3|TRBJ2-1|TRBD1
CAIRSSGGDYNEQFF
TGTGCCATCAGGTCCTCAGGGGGTGATTACAATGAGCAGTTCTTC
>TRBV4-3|TRBJ1-5|.
CASSQDGRADQPQHF
TGCGCCAGCAGCCAAGATGGGAGGGCCGATCAGCCCCAGCATTTT
>TRBV19|TRBJ1-6|.
CASSAGGSPLHF
TGTGCCAGTTCTGCGGGGGGGTCACCCCTCCACTTT
>TRBV7-3|TRBJ1-1|.
CASSQMGGEARGTEAFF
TGTGCCAGCAGCCAAATGGGGGGGGAGGCGCGAGGCACTGAAGCTTTCTTT
>TRBV25-1|TRBJ2-6|.
CASSQGLGANVLTF
TGTGCCAGCTCACAGGGCTTGGGGGCCAACGTCCTGACTTTC
>TRBV6-6|TRBJ1-1|.
CASSYTVEGTEAFF
TGTGCCAGCAGTTACACAGTCGAGGGCACTGAAGCTTTCTTT
>TRBV11-3|TRBJ1-1|TRBD1
CASSLEGTGEAFF
TGTGCCAGCAGCTTGGAAGGGACAGGAGAAGCTTTCTTT
>TRBV19|TRBJ1-5|.
CASSIDRAGTQHF
TGTGCCAGTAGTATAGATAGGGCGGGGACCCAGCATTTT
>TRBV6-4|TRBJ2-2|TRBD1
CASARDRGTGELFF
TGTGCCAGCGCCCGGGACAGGGGTACCGGGGAGCTGTTTTTT
>TRBV7-9|TRBJ2-7|.
CASSPGPAGYYEQYF
TGTGCCAGCAGCCCCGGACCCGCGGGATACTACGAGCAGTACTTC
>TRBV18|TRBJ1-4|TRBD1
CASSPYQTGLSEKLFF
TGTGCCAGCTCACCATATCAGACAGGGTTGAGTGAAAAACTGTTTTTT
>TRBV23-1|TRBJ2-7|.
CASPRDEQYF
TGCGCCAGCCCCCGGGACGAGCAGTACTTC
>TRBV5-5|TRBJ1-1|.
CASSLIPGAEAFF
TGTGCCAGCAGCTTGATACCGGGAGCTGAAGCTTTCTTT
>TRBV7-2|TRBJ2-2|.
CASGASNTNTGELFF
TGTGCCTCAGGCGCGAGCAACACGAACACCGGGGAGCTGTTTTTT
>TRBV19|TRBJ1-5|TRBD1
CASSIFTGVSNQPQHF
TGTGCCAGTAGTATCTTCACAGGGGTGTCCAATCAGCCCCAGCATTTT
>TRBV14|TRBJ1-3|TRBD1
CASSQVLRPIQGRGNTIYF
TGTGCCAGCAGCCAAGTATTACGACCGATACAGGGGAGAGGAAACACCATATATTTT
>TRBV5-6|TRBJ1-3|.
CASRGEGLGNTIYF
TGTGCCAGCAGGGGAGAAGGGTTAGGAAACACCATATATTTT
>TRBV29-1|TRBJ2-2|.
CSVGGGAGELFF
TGCAGCGTTGGAGGGGGGGCCGGGGAGCTGTTTTTT
>TRBV28|TRBJ1-6|.
CASRRGNSPLHF
TGTGCCAGCAGGCGGGGTAATTCACCCCTCCACTTT
>TRBV19|TRBJ1-4|TRBD1
CASTQGAEKLFF
TGTGCCAGTACCCAGGGGGCTGAAAAACTGTTTTTT
>TRBV12-2|TRBJ2-3|.
CASRLGSVYFTDTQYF
TGTGCAAGTCGCTTAGGGTCGGTTTATTTCACAGATACGCAGTATTTT
>TRBV6-1|TRBJ2-3|.
CASSVGRRVADTQYF
TGTGCCAGCAGTGTAGGACGGAGGGTGGCAGATACGCAGTATTTT
>TRBV28|TRBJ2-5|TRBD1
CASRDRGSEETQYF
TGTGCCAGCAGGGACAGGGGGTCGGAAGAGACCCAGTACTTC
>TRBV7-2|TRBJ1-4|TRBD1
CASSLEGAGQGNEKLFF
TGTGCCAGCAGCTTAGAAGGCGCAGGACAGGGGAACGAAAAACTGTTTTTT